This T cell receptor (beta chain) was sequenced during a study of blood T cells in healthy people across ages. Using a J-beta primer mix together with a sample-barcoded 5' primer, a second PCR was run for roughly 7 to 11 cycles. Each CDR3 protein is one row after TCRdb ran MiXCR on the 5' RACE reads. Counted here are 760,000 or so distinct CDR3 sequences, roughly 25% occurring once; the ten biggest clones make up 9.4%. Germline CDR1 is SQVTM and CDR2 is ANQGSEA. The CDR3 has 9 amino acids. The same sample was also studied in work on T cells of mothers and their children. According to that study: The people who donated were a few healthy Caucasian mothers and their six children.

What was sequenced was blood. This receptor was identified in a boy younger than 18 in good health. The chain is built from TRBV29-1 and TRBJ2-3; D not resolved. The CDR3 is CSPPVGAYF. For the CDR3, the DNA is TGCAGTCCTCCCGTCGGAGCGTATTTT.